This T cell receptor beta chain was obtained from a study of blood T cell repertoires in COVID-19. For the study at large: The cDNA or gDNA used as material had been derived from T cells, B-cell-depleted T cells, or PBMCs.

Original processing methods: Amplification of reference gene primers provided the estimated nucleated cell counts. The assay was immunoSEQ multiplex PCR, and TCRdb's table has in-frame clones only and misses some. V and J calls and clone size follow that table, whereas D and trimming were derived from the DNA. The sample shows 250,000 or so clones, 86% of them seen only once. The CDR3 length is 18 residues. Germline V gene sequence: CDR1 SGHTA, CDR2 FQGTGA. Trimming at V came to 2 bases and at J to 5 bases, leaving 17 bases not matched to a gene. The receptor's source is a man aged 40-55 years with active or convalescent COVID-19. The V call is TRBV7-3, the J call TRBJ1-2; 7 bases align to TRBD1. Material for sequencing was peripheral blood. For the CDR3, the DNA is TGTGCCAGCAGCTTATACCCCCCCGACAGGGCCGGGATATATGGCTACACCTTC. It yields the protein CASSLYPPDRAGIYGYTF.